The clone carrying this T cell receptor beta chain appeared once. Method: immunoSEQ multiplex PCR; TCRdb's copy keeps in-frame clones and lacks some. The table has some 180,000 clones, roughly 80% seen once. The data derive from a study of blood T cell repertoires in COVID-19. Looked up from germline, CDR1 is SGHVS and CDR2 is FQNEAQ. The CDR3 extends over 16 amino acids. Germline trimming cut 5 bases from V and 4 bases from J; bases unmatched to any gene: 6. This sequence originates from a woman between 40 and 55 years old with COVID-19, enrolled during active disease. The V gene is TRBV7-8, the J gene TRBJ2-5, with 14 bases fitting TRBD2. Sequencing was done on a sample of peripheral blood. The CDR3 DNA sequence: TGTGCCAGCAGCGACACCGGGACTAGCGGGGGAGAGACCCAGTACTTC. Amino acid sequence: CASSDTGTSGGETQYF. Drawing the rest from reference TRBV7-8 and TRBJ2-5, the complete variable domain is GAGVSQSPRYKVAKRGQDVALRCDPISGHVSLFWYQQALGQGPEFLTYFQNEAQLDKSGLPSDRFFAERPEGSVSTLKIQRTQQEDSAVYLCASSDTGTSGGETQYFGPGTRLLVL.